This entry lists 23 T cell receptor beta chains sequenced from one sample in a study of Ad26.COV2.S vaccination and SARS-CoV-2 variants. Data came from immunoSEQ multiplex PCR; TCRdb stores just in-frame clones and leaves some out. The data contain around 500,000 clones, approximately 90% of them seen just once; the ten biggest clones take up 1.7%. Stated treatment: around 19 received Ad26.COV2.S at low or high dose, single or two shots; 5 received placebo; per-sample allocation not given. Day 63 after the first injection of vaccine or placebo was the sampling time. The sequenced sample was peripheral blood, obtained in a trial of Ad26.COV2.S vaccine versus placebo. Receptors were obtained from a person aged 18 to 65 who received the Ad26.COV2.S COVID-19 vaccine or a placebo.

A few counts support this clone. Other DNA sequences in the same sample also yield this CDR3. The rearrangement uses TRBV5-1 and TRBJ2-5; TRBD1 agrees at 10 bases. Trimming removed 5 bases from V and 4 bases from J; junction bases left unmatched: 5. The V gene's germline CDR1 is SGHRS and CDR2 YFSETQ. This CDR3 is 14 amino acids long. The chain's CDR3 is CASSSGQGRETQYF. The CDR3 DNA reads TGCGCCAGCAGTTCGGGACAGGGGCGAGAGACCCAGTACTTC.

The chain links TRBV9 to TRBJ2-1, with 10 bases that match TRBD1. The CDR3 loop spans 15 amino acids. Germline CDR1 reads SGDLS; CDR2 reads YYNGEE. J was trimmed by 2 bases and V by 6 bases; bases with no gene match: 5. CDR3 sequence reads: CASTGDRGTYNEQFF. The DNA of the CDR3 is TGTGCCAGCACCGGGGACAGGGGAACCTACAATGAGCAGTTCTTC.

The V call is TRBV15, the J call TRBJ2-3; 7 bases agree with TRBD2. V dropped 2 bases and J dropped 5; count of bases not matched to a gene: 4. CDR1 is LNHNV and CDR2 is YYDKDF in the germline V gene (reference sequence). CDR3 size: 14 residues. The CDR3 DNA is TGTGCCACCAGCAGACGCCGCGGGGGAGATACGCAGTATTTT. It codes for CATSRRRGGDTQYF.

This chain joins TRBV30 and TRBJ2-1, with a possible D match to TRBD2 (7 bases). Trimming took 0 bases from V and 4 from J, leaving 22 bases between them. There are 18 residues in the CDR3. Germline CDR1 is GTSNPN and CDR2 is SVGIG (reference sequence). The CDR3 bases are TGTGCCTGGAGTGTTCGACGGGGGGCGCCTACTGGGTACAATGAGCAGTTCTTC. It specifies CAWSVRRGAPTGYNEQFF.

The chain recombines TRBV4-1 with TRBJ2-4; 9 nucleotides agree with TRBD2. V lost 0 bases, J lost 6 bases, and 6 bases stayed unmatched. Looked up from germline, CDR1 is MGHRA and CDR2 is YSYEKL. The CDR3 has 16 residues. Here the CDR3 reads CASSQDSGSFGNIQYF. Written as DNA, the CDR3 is TGCGCCAGCAGCCAAGATAGCGGGAGTTTTGGAAACATTCAGTACTTC.

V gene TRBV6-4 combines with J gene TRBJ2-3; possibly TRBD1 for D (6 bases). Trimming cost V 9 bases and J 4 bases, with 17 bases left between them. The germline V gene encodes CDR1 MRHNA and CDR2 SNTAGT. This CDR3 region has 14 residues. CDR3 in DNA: TGTGCCAGTTCAATCGGACCAGGGGCAGATACGCAGTATTTT. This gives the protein CASSIGPGADTQYF.

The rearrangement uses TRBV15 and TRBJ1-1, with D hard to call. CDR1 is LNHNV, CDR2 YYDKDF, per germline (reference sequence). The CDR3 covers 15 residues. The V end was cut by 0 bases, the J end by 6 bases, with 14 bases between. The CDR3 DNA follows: TGTGCCACCAGCAGAGATCTAGCGCGTGGGGCTGAAGCTTTCTTT. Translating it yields CATSRDLARGAEAFF.

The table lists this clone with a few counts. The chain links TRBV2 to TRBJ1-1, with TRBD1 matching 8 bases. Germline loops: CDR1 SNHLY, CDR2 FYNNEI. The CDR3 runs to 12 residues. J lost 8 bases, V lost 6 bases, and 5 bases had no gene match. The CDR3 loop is CASRIGQGEAFF. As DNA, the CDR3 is TGTGCCAGCAGGATAGGACAGGGAGAAGCTTTCTTT.

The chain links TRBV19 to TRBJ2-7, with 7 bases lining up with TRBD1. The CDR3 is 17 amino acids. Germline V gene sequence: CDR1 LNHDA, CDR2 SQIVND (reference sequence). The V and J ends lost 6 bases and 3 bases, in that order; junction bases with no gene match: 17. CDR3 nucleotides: TGTGCCAGTAGCAGGGTGGGCCCCGGGACAGCATACTACGAGCAGTACTTC. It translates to CASSRVGPGTAYYEQYF.

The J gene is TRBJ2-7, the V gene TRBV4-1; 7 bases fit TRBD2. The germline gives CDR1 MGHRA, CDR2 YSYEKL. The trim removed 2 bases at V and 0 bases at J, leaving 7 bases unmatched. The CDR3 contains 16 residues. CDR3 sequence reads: CASSQLAGAGSYEQYF. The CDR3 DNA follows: TGCGCCAGCAGCCAATTAGCGGGTGCAGGCTCCTACGAGCAGTACTTC.

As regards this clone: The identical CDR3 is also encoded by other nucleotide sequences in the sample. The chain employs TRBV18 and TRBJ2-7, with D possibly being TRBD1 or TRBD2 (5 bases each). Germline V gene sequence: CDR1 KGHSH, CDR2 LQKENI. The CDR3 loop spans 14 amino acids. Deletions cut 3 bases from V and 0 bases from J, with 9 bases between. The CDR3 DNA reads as TGTGCCAGCTCACCGGGACGTTCCTCCTACGAGCAGTACTTC. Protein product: CASSPGRSSYEQYF. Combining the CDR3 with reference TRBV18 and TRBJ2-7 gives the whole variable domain NAGVMQNPRHLVRRRGQEARLRCSPMKGHSHVYWYRQLPEEGLKFMVYLQKENIIDESGMPKERFSAEFPKEGPSILRIQQVVRGDSAAYFCASSPGRSSYEQYFGPGTRLTVT.

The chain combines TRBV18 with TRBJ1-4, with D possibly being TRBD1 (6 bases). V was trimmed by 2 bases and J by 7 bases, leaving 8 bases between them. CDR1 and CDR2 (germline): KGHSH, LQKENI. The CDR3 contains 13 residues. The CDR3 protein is CASSPGTTEKLFF. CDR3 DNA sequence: TGTGCCAGCTCACCAGGGACAACTGAAAAACTGTTTTTT.

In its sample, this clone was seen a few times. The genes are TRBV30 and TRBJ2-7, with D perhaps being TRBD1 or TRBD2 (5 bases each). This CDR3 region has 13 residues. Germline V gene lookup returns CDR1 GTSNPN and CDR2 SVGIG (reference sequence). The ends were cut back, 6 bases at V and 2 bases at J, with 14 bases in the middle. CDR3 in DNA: TGTGCCTGTACCAGGGACGGGACCTACGAGCAGTACTTC. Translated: CACTRDGTYEQYF. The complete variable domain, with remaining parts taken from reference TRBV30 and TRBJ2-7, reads SQTIHQWPATLVQPVGSPLSLECTVEGTSNPNLYWYRQAAGRGLQLLFYSVGIGQISSEVPQNLSASRPQDRQFILSSKKLLLSDSGFYLCACTRDGTYEQYFGPGTRLTVT.

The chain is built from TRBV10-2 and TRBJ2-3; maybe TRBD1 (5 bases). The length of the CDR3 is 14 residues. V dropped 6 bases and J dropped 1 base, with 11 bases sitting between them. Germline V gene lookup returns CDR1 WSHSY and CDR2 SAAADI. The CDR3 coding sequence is TGCGCCAGCAGGGAGATGACAGGCACAGATACGCAGTATTTT. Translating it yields CASREMTGTDTQYF.

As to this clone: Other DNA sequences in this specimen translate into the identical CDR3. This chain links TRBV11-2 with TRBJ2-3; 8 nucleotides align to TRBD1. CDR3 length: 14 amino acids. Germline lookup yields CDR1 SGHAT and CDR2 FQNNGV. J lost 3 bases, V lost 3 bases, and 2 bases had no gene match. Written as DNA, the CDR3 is TGTGCCAGCAGCTTCAGGACAGGGACAGATACGCAGTATTTT. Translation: CASSFRTGTDTQYF.

The CDR3 bases are TGTGCCAGCAGCGTTCCGGGAAACCCTGGCTACACCTTC. Protein: CASSVPGNPGYTF. The chain has TRBV9 and TRBJ1-2; unclear D gene. V shed 2 bases and J shed 7 bases, with 12 bases lying between them. CDR1 is SGDLS, CDR2 YYNGEE, per germline. CDR3 length: 13 residues.

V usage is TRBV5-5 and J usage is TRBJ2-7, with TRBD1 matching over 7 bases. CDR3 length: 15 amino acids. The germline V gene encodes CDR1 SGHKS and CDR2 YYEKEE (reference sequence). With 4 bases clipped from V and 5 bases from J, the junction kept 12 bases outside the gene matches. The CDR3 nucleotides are TGTGCCAGCAGCCCGTGGGCAGGGGGAGAGAACGAGCAGTACTTC. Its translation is CASSPWAGGENEQYF.

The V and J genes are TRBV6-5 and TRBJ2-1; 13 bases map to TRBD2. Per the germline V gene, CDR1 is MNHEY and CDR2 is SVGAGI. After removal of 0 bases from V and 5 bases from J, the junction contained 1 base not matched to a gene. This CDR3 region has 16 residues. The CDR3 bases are TGTGCCAGCAGTTACTCGGGACTAGCGGGAAACAATGAGCAGTTCTTC. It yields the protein CASSYSGLAGNNEQFF.

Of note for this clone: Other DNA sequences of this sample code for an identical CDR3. The DNA of the CDR3 is TGTGCCAGCAGCCTCAGACAGAACACTGAAGCTTTCTTT. Encoded protein: CASSLRQNTEAFF. The chain has TRBV11-2 and TRBJ1-1; D remains ambiguous. Per germline, CDR1 SGHAT and CDR2 FQNNGV. Trimming removed 5 bases at V and 1 base at J, with 8 bases between. The CDR3 has 13 amino acids.

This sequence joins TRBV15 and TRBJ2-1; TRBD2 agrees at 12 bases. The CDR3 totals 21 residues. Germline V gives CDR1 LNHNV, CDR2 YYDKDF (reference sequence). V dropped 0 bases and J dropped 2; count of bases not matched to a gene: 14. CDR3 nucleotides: TGTGCCACCAGCAGAGATAGACGACTAGCGGGAGTTGGTGTGACCTACAATGAGCAGTTCTTC. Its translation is CATSRDRRLAGVGVTYNEQFF.

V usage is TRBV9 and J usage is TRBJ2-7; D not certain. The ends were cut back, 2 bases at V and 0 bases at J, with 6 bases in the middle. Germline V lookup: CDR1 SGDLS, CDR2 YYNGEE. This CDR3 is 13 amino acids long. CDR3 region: CASSVDSSYEQYF. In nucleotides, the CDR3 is TGTGCCAGCAGCGTTGATAGCTCCTACGAGCAGTACTTC.

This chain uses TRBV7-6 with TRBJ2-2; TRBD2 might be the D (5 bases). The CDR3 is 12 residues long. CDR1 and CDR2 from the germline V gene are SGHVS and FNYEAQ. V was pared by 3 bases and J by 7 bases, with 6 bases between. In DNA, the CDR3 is TGTGCCAGCAGCTTTACTAGCGGGGAGCTGTTTTTT. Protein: CASSFTSGELFF.

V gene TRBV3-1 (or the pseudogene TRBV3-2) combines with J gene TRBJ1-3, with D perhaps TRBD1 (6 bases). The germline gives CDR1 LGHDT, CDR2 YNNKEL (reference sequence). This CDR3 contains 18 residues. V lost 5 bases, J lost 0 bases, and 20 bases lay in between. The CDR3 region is CASSSMYLPQGSGNTIYF. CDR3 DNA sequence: TGTGCCAGCAGCAGCATGTACTTACCACAGGGCTCTGGAAACACCATATATTTT.